Sequencing of this TCR beta chain was carried out in a study of cytomegalovirus exposure and HLA in healthy donors. Notes on the study in general: Specificity for CMV antigens was confirmed in vitro for a few of the CMV-associated chains.

In this sample, this clone turned up a few times. Its antigen remains unidentified. The primer mix had 60 Vbeta and 13 Jbeta primers. Repertoires were generated with immunoSEQ multiplex PCR, while TCRdb's copy carries only in-frame clones and drops some. The sample lists 90,000 or so clones; 65% to 80% were seen once. The sample comprised PBMCs. The source of this sequence is a woman aged 45 to 65 in good health and CMV-seropositive.

The CDR3 spells CASSSLQGEGSEAFF. CDR3 in DNA: TGTGCCAGCAGCTCACTACAGGGAGAGGGGTCAGAAGCTTTCTTT. The chain is built from TRBV7-9 and TRBJ1-1; D possibly corresponds to TRBD1 (6 bases). CDR3 size: 15 residues. Germline V gene lookup returns CDR1 SEHNR and CDR2 FQNEAQ (reference sequence). V was cut by 4 bases and J by 8 bases, with 20 bases left in between. Full variable domain (outside the CDR3, taken from reference TRBV7-9 and TRBJ1-1): DTGVSQNPRHKITKRGQNVTFRCDPISEHNRLYWYRQTLGQGPEFLTYFQNEAQLEKSRLLSDRFSAERPKGSFSTLEIQRTEQGDSAMYLCASSSLQGEGSEAFFGQGTRLTVV.